The subject of this entry is one T cell receptor beta chain. V was pared by 5 bases and J by 3 bases, with 6 bases of the junction left unmatched. The CDR3 totals 16 residues. Germline V CDR1 and CDR2: SGHTA, FQGTGA. This record belongs to a study of blood T cell repertoires in COVID-19. Sequencing was performed with immunoSEQ multiplex PCR; in TCRdb, only in-frame clones are kept and a portion is missing. Among about 33,000 clones listed, about 91% were seen once. This clonotype originated in a human donor with active COVID-19. The donor label of this sample is uncertain. The chain uses TRBV7-3 and TRBJ2-2; 10 positions match TRBD2. The specimen was peripheral blood. CDR3 nucleotides: TGTGCCAGCAGCATCGCCGGGACTAGCGACACCGGGGAGCTGTTTTTT. Its protein product is CASSIAGTSDTGELFF.